A selection of T cell receptor beta chains follows, all from one sample in a study of blood T cell repertoires in COVID-19. Only in-frame clones appear in the TCRdb table, and some are missing; sequencing was by immunoSEQ multiplex PCR. The sample gives approximately 230,000 clones, approximately 90% of which show up once; over 4% is in the top ten. Sequencing input: PBMCs or T cells enriched from blood (not recorded which). Receptors were obtained from a woman aged 25 to 45 who had recovered from COVID-19. Both conserved end residues are part of each CDR3. D genes are given only for firm matches. Clone size is shown for a subset of rows, as once, few, many or a class of expanded clone.

D gene	V gene	J gene	clone size	CDR3 length	CDR3 protein	CDR3 DNA
-	TRBV27	TRBJ2-1	-	14	CASSLTSQSNEQFF	TGTGCCAGCAGTTTAACTAGCCAATCGAATGAGCAGTTCTTC
TRBD2	TRBV27	TRBJ2-2	-	15	CASRKAGRSTGELFF	TGTGCCAGCAGGAAAGCGGGACGTAGCACCGGGGAGCTGTTTTTT
-	TRBV2	TRBJ2-7	-	12	CASSYTGYEQYF	TGTGCCAGCAGTTACACAGGGTACGAGCAGTACTTC
TRBD1	TRBV18	TRBJ2-7	once	15	CASSHSGTASYEQYF	TGTGCCAGCTCACATTCCGGGACAGCCTCCTACGAGCAGTACTTC
-	TRBV6-1	TRBJ2-6	-	18	CASSANLRYGSGANVLTF	TGTGCCAGCAGTGCCAACCTGAGGTATGGCTCTGGGGCCAACGTCCTGACTTTC
TRBD2	TRBV4-1	TRBJ2-1	-	16	CASSQGLSSGLNEQFF	TGCGCCAGCAGCCAAGGGTTGTCTAGCGGGCTTAATGAGCAGTTCTTC
-	TRBV4-2	TRBJ1-2	-	15	CASSPTRTDAFRYTF	TGTGCCAGCAGCCCTACACGGACAGATGCTTTCCGCTACACCTTC
TRBD1	TRBV12-5	TRBJ1-1	-	14	CASGWGPTGSEAFF	TGTGCTAGTGGTTGGGGGCCGACAGGGTCTGAAGCTTTCTTT
-	TRBV5-4	TRBJ2-2	-	15	CASSLGRANTGELFF	TGTGCCAGCAGCTTAGGTCGGGCGAACACCGGGGAGCTGTTTTTT
-	TRBV19	TRBJ1-5	-	16	CASSIDQTHRGQPQHF	TGTGCCAGTAGTATAGATCAAACTCATCGGGGGCAGCCCCAGCATTTT